The next 10 T cell receptor beta chains were all read from a single sample in a study of cytomegalovirus exposure and HLA in healthy donors. PCR involved 60 Vbeta and 13 Jbeta primers. Sequencing was performed with immunoSEQ multiplex PCR; in TCRdb, only in-frame clones are kept and a portion is missing. Of around 150,000 clones in the sample, 80% were seen once. Material for sequencing was PBMCs. These receptor sequences come from a male donor in good health and CMV-seronegative.

This sequence joins TRBV5-6 and TRBJ1-2; 7 bases fit TRBD1. V was pared by 4 bases and J by 4 bases, with 13 bases of the junction left unmatched. The CDR3 has 16 amino acids. The V gene's germline CDR1 is SGHDT and CDR2 YYEEEE. The CDR3 sequence: CASSPYGTVTPYGYTF. Here the CDR3 DNA reads TGTGCCAGCAGCCCTTATGGGACAGTGACTCCCTATGGCTACACCTTC.

The genes are TRBV21-1 and TRBJ1-1; the listed D gene, TRBD1, was not tested against the DNA. TRBV21-1 is marked as a pseudogene. CDR3 length equals 16 residues. The CDR3 protein is CASSKWARGRGTEAFF. The CDR3 DNA reads as TGTGCCAGCAGCAAATGGGCCAGGGGCCGGGGCACTGAAGCTTTCTTT.

The chain uses TRBV27 and TRBJ1-1; possible D gene TRBD1, 6 bases. Germline CDR1 and CDR2: MNHEY and SMNVEV (reference sequence). The CDR3 has 14 residues. Trimming stripped 6 bases from V and 11 bases from J, with 22 bases between. The DNA for the CDR3 is TGTGCCAGCAGCCTCCGGGACAAGGGGACGGAGGCTTTCTTT. Its translation: CASSLRDKGTEAFF.

This CDR3 reads CASRWEAEAFF. In DNA form, the CDR3 reads TGTGCCAGCAGATGGGAGGCTGAAGCTTTCTTT. The V and J genes are TRBV6-1 and TRBJ1-1; D gene uncertain. CDR1 and CDR2 from the germline V gene are MNHNS and SASEGT. The CDR3 loop spans 11 amino acids. V lost 6 bases, J lost 6 bases, and 8 bases lay in between.

V and J are TRBV4-3 and TRBJ2-3; TRBD2 agrees at 13 bases. The CDR3 runs 18 residues. The J segment lost 0 bases and the V segment lost 4 bases, leaving 7 bases of the junction unmatched. Germline V gene sequence: CDR1 LGHNA, CDR2 YSLEER. The CDR3 here is CASSRRLAGGSSTDTQYF. The DNA for the CDR3 is TGCGCCAGCAGCCGACGACTAGCGGGGGGTTCTAGCACAGATACGCAGTATTTT.

The V gene is TRBV7-8, the J gene TRBJ1-5, with D maybe TRBD1 (5 bases). Looked up from germline, CDR1 is SGHVS and CDR2 is FQNEAQ. This CDR3 region has 15 residues. V was trimmed by 3 bases and J by 3 bases, leaving 12 bases between them. CDR3 in DNA: TGTGCCAGCAGCTTCCAGGGCGTTTTCAATCAGCCCCAGCATTTT. Encoded protein: CASSFQGVFNQPQHF.

The J gene is TRBJ2-7, the V gene TRBV2; D gene uncertain. Trimming cost V 0 bases and J 0 bases, with 9 bases left between them. The CDR3 is made up of 15 amino acids. CDR1 is SNHLY and CDR2 is FYNNEI in the germline V gene. This CDR3 reads CASSEAGDFSYEQYF. The CDR3, as DNA: TGTGCCAGCAGTGAAGCTGGTGACTTCTCCTACGAGCAGTACTTC.

The V gene is TRBV6-1, the J gene TRBJ2-7; perhaps TRBD2 as D (6 bases). The CDR3 runs 16 residues. V dropped 0 bases and J dropped 2 bases, with 14 bases sitting between them. Germline V CDR1 and CDR2: MNHNS, SASEGT. The CDR3 DNA sequence: TGTGCCAGCAGTGAAGCCGGGTCGGGAGCGGCCTACGAGCAGTACTTC. This encodes CASSEAGSGAAYEQYF.

This chain connects TRBV6-1 to TRBJ1-2; weak D call: TRBD1 (5 bases). The V end lost 3 bases, the J end lost 8 bases, and 19 bases lay between the germline ends. The CDR3 spans 15 residues. From germline, CDR1 is MNHNS and CDR2 SASEGT. Written as DNA, the CDR3 is TGTGCCAGCAGTGACCCCGGAATAAGGGGTCGGGGCTACACCTTC. It yields the protein CASSDPGIRGRGYTF.

The J gene is TRBJ1-3, the V gene TRBV6-1, with no clear D. The V gene's germline CDR1 is MNHNS and CDR2 SASEGT. The CDR3 covers 14 residues. Trimming left V 1 base short and J 5 bases short, with 9 bases between. CDR3 in amino acids: CASSEDRTRNTIYF. In DNA, the CDR3 is TGTGCCAGCAGTGAAGACCGTACAAGAAACACCATATATTTT.